This TCR beta chain is drawn from a study of blood T cells in healthy people across ages. The CDR3 covers 16 residues. In germline, CDR1 is SNHLY, CDR2 FYNNEI. V gave up 1 base and J gave up 5 bases, with 14 bases separating them. Findings and caveats of the study: Leaving the PBMCs unsorted stopped any conclusive comparison of naive versus antigen-experienced cells. Donor CMV status, an unknown factor, possibly confounded changes in expanded clonotypes. Per million T cells, the diversity of TCR beta decreased roughly linearly as age advanced.

This clonotype was detected only a few times. Antigen unknown. Primed by a sample-barcoded 5' primer and a J-beta primer mix, a second PCR proceeded for about 7 to 12 cycles. TCRdb passed the 5' RACE reads through MiXCR, listing each CDR3 protein once. Among around 850,000 distinct CDR3 sequences listed, 35% to 40% were seen once. This receptor was obtained from a young man in good health. The sequencing input was blood. The chain couples TRBV2 to TRBJ2-2, with D perhaps matching TRBD2 (6 bases). CDR3 nucleotide sequence: TGTGCCAGCAGTGAAGTCGGTTCGGGGGTTACCGGGGAGCTGTTTTTT. Translation gives CASSEVGSGVTGELFF.